Listed below are T cell receptor beta chains from one sample, sequenced in a study of cytomegalovirus exposure and HLA in healthy donors. Produced via immunoSEQ multiplex PCR; TCRdb's table is partial and in-frame only. This sample has some 120,000 clones; around 90% occur once, and the top ten carry approximately 2.1%. Sequencing was carried out using PBMCs. The origin of the receptors is a woman aged 18-35 years in good health and CMV-seronegative. Each CDR3 is given with its conserved first and last residue. The D gene is left open where the match is weak. Not every row has a clone size; where given, it reads once, few, many or a size class.

v_gene,abundance,d_gene,j_gene,CDR3aa,CDR3nt
TRBV6-5,NA,TRBD2,TRBJ2-5,CASSYSAGGVETQYF,TGTGCCAGCAGTTACTCGGCGGGAGGGGTGGAGACCCAGTACTTC
TRBV9,once,TRBD2,TRBJ2-3,CASSPEGLAGGGPLDTQYF,TGTGCCAGCAGCCCCGAAGGCCTAGCGGGAGGGGGCCCCTTAGATACGCAGTATTTT
TRBV5-1,NA,TRBD1,TRBJ2-7,CASSPDRGMTYEQYF,TGCGCCAGCAGCCCTGACAGGGGAATGACCTACGAGCAGTACTTC
TRBV7-2,NA,TRBD1,TRBJ1-2,CASSVGQNYGYTF,TGTGCCAGCAGCGTGGGACAGAACTATGGCTACACCTTC
TRBV11-2,NA,TRBD2,TRBJ2-1,CASSPRIASGTYNEQFF,TGTGCCAGCAGCCCAAGAATCGCTAGCGGGACTTACAATGAGCAGTTCTTC
TRBV27,few,NA,TRBJ1-1,CASGTVNTEAFF,TGTGCCTCAGGAACAGTGAACACTGAAGCTTTCTTT
TRBV27,NA,TRBD1,TRBJ1-6,CASSLGTVYNSPLHF,TGTGCCAGCAGTTTAGGGACAGTATATAATTCACCCCTCCACTTT
TRBV28,NA,NA,TRBJ1-2,CASSFGTGYGYTF,TGTGCCAGCAGTTTCGGTACAGGCTATGGCTACACCTTC
TRBV28,NA,NA,TRBJ2-6,CASSKQGAGANVLTF,TGTGCCAGCAGTAAACAGGGTGCTGGGGCCAACGTCCTGACTTTC
TRBV7-7,NA,NA,TRBJ1-2,CASSLDRYFYGYTF,TGTGCCAGCAGCTTAGACAGATACTTCTATGGCTACACCTTC
TRBV7-8,once,TRBD1,TRBJ2-6,CASSGGDRVAGANVLTF,TGTGCCAGCAGCGGGGGAGACAGGGTAGCGGGGGCCAACGTCCTGACTTTC
TRBV5-1,NA,NA,TRBJ2-5,CASSLQETQYF,TGCGCCAGCAGCCTCCAAGAGACCCAGTACTTC
TRBV19,NA,NA,TRBJ1-6,CASRMGLPGSPLHF,TGTGCCAGTAGAATGGGTCTTCCCGGGTCACCCCTCCACTTT
TRBV6-1,NA,NA,TRBJ2-3,CASSEGNSGSDTQYF,TGTGCCAGCAGTGAGGGCAACTCAGGGTCAGATACGCAGTATTTT
TRBV19,NA,NA,TRBJ1-3,CASRTQPGLLSGNTIYF,TGTGCCAGTAGGACACAGCCGGGACTACTGTCTGGAAACACCATATATTTT
TRBV18,NA,NA,TRBJ1-1,CASSPGTDPGTAFF,TGTGCCAGCTCACCAGGGACTGACCCCGGTACAGCTTTCTTT
TRBV23-1,NA,NA,TRBJ2-1,CASSQSSYSGRTIPNEQFF,TGCGCCAGCAGTCAATCGAGCTATTCCGGGAGAACAATACCCAATGAGCAGTTCTTC
TRBV18,NA,TRBD1,TRBJ1-2,CASSPSNSAQTGSYGYTF,TGTGCCAGCTCACCATCGAATAGTGCCCAGACAGGGTCCTATGGCTACACCTTC
TRBV11-2,NA,TRBD2,TRBJ2-7,CASSLESGGHYEQYF,TGTGCCAGCAGCTTAGAGTCGGGGGGGCACTACGAGCAGTACTTC
TRBV15,once,TRBD2,TRBJ2-7,CATSSLAGGPYEQYF,TGTGCCACCAGCAGCTTAGCGGGGGGACCCTACGAGCAGTACTTC
TRBV19,NA,NA,TRBJ2-7,CASRLSGSGTDEQYF,TGTGCCAGTAGGCTAAGCGGTAGCGGGACAGACGAGCAGTACTTC
TRBV9,NA,NA,TRBJ1-3,CASSVAGTTGNTIYF,TGTGCCAGCAGCGTCGCCGGGACTACTGGAAACACCATATATTTT
TRBV5-1,NA,NA,TRBJ2-7,CASSWGTDYEQYF,TGCGCCAGCAGCTGGGGCACAGACTACGAGCAGTACTTC
TRBV6-6,NA,NA,TRBJ2-7,CTTRREGYEQYF,TGTACCACCCGACGAGAGGGCTACGAGCAGTACTTC
TRBV6-1,NA,NA,TRBJ2-7,CASSEGSSYEQYF,TGTGCCAGCAGTGAAGGGAGCTCCTACGAGCAGTACTTC
TRBV4-2,NA,TRBD2,TRBJ2-3,CASSPGLAGGTDTQYF,TGTGCCAGCAGCCCGGGACTAGCGGGGGGCACAGATACGCAGTATTTT
TRBV28,NA,NA,TRBJ1-2,CASTSASRFHGYTF,TGTGCCAGCACCTCTGCAAGCAGGTTCCATGGCTACACCTTC